This record covers a single T cell receptor (beta chain). Its antigen remains unidentified. The study amplified TCR beta CDR3 regions using RNA transcripts. Amplification began with first-round RT-PCR using HTBI primers, then second-round multiplex PCR was performed. MiXCR, applied by TCRdb to the multiplex PCR reads, yields one record per CDR3 protein. The data contain over a million distinct CDR3 sequences, roughly two fifths of them singletons. The sample originates from a study of Graves' ophthalmopathy and Graves' hyperthyroidism. Findings and caveats of the study: Built on 13 signatures, a model told ophthalmopathy apart from stable hyperthyroidism with about 91% sensitivity and 81.08% specificity. Appearing in blood as well were most expanded thyroid clonotypes above 0.001 frequency. The model's ophthalmopathy progression predictions had around 67% sensitivity and just under 75% specificity.

This CDR3 is built from 16 residues. J gave up 7 bases and V 5 bases, and 17 bases lay outside the gene matches. Germline V gene lookup returns CDR1 SSHAT and CDR2 FNYEAQ (reference sequence). Diagnostic conclusions were grounded in clinical symptoms, serum thyroxine, TRAb, thyroid ultrasound and orbital computed tomography. The sample comprised peripheral blood or thyroid tissue (not recorded which). The TCR comes from an adult man with Graves' hyperthyroidism. The V call is TRBV7-7, the J call TRBJ2-7; 7 bases line up with TRBD2. CDR3 amino acids: CASSVQGGQAPGEQYF. CDR3 coding DNA: TGTGCCAGCAGCGTGCAGGGAGGGCAAGCCCCTGGGGAGCAGTACTTC.